Listed below are T cell receptor beta chains from one sample, sequenced in a study of beta chain features in type 1 diabetes. Here immunoSEQ multiplex PCR was the method, and the copy in TCRdb shows in-frame clones only, minus some. The table records 640,000 or so clones, 13% of them present only once. Sequenced input: naive CD4+ T cells from blood. These receptor sequences come from a man aged 18 to 30 with type 1 diabetes. The CDR3 runs from the conserved cysteine through the conserved F or W. A D gene is named only where the DNA matches it firmly. Clone size is shown for a subset of rows, as once, few, many or a class of expanded clone.

clone size	V gene	J gene	D gene	CDR3 protein	CDR3 DNA
NA	TRBV29-1	TRBJ2-2	NA	CSVPATDRNTGELFF	TGCAGCGTGCCTGCGACGGATCGAAACACCGGGGAGCTGTTTTTT
few	TRBV18	TRBJ2-3	TRBD1	CASSPLGDSVSSTDTQYF	TGTGCCAGCTCACCCCTAGGGGACAGCGTTTCTAGCACAGATACGCAGTATTTT
once	TRBV6-5	TRBJ2-3	TRBD2	CASSQGLDPDTQYF	TGTGCCAGCAGTCAAGGACTAGACCCCGATACGCAGTATTTT
few	TRBV7-9	TRBJ1-2	NA	CASSLGTHGYTF	TGTGCCAGCAGCCTCGGGACCCATGGCTACACCTTC
NA	TRBV4-1	TRBJ2-1	TRBD1	CASSPEGTGVGSEQFF	TGCGCCAGCAGCCCCGAGGGGACAGGGGTTGGTTCGGAGCAGTTCTTC
NA	TRBV4-1	TRBJ1-3	TRBD1	CASSHPTGRANTIYF	TGCGCCAGCAGCCACCCGACAGGGCGGGCAAACACCATATATTTT
few	TRBV10-3	TRBJ2-5	NA	CAISEGGMETQYF	TGTGCCATCAGTGAAGGGGGGATGGAGACCCAGTACTTC
few	TRBV5-4	TRBJ1-4	NA	CASSYGQTEKLFF	TGTGCCAGCAGTTACGGACAGACTGAAAAACTGTTTTTT
few	TRBV7-9	TRBJ2-5	NA	CASSLELREETQYF	TGTGCCAGCAGCTTAGAGCTTAGGGAGGAGACCCAGTACTTC
NA	TRBV14	TRBJ2-7	NA	CASSQSGPEQYF	TGTGCCAGCAGTCAATCGGGACCCGAGCAGTACTTC
NA	TRBV5-6	TRBJ2-3	NA	CASSLVGEDTDTQYF	TGTGCCAGCAGCTTGGTTGGGGAGGACACAGATACGCAGTATTTT
NA	TRBV2	TRBJ1-5	NA	CASSVGAHQPQHF	TGTGCCAGCAGCGTTGGGGCCCATCAGCCCCAGCATTTT
NA	TRBV5-4	TRBJ2-1	TRBD1	CASSSGGQLDIEQFF	TGTGCCAGCAGCTCAGGGGGACAGTTGGATATTGAGCAGTTCTTC
few	TRBV6-1	TRBJ1-5	NA	CASSGGQNNQPQHF	TGTGCCAGCAGTGGAGGACAGAACAATCAGCCCCAGCATTTT
NA	TRBV10-3	TRBJ1-2	NA	CAISENRDGYTF	TGTGCCATCAGTGAGAACAGGGACGGCTACACCTTC
few	TRBV27	TRBJ2-2	TRBD1	CASSWTGLTGELFF	TGTGCCAGCAGTTGGACAGGGCTTACCGGGGAGCTGTTTTTT
NA	TRBV5-1	TRBJ1-1	TRBD1	CASSGPTGVGTEAFF	TGCGCCAGCAGCGGGCCGACAGGGGTAGGCACTGAAGCTTTCTTT
NA	TRBV7-9	TRBJ2-6	NA	CASSLAPDSGANVLTF	TGTGCCAGCAGCTTAGCGCCAGATTCTGGGGCCAACGTCCTGACTTTC
NA	TRBV5-6	TRBJ1-2	TRBD1	CASSLIGQGIHYGYTF	TGTGCCAGCAGCTTGATCGGACAGGGGATCCACTATGGCTACACCTTC
NA	TRBV4-1	TRBJ2-2	TRBD1	CASSQGDRANTGELFF	TGCGCCAGCAGCCAAGGTGACAGGGCGAACACCGGGGAGCTGTTTTTT
NA	TRBV7-9	TRBJ1-4	TRBD1	CATRQGGIEKLFF	TGTGCCACCCGACAGGGCGGTATCGAAAAACTGTTTTTT
few	TRBV13	TRBJ2-1	NA	CASRGLGWGALENEQFF	TGTGCCAGCAGGGGACTCGGTTGGGGGGCGTTGGAGAATGAGCAGTTCTTC
NA	TRBV7-7	TRBJ2-3	TRBD1	CASSARDSPADTQYF	TGTGCCAGCAGCGCCCGGGACAGTCCCGCAGATACGCAGTATTTT
few	TRBV18	TRBJ1-6	NA	CASSPRVERPNSPLHF	TGTGCCAGCTCACCACGAGTCGAGAGGCCCAATTCACCCCTCCACTTT
NA	TRBV13	TRBJ1-5	NA	CASSFINQPQHF	TGTGCCAGCAGCTTCATCAATCAGCCCCAGCATTTT
NA	TRBV5-6	TRBJ2-3	NA	CASSLYTGSKRVTDTQYF	TGTGCCAGCAGCTTGTATACCGGCTCAAAAAGGGTCACAGATACGCAGTATTTT
NA	TRBV30	TRBJ1-5	TRBD1	CAWGTGRRMAQHF	TGTGCCTGGGGGACAGGGCGGCGAATGGCCCAGCATTTT
NA	TRBV2	TRBJ2-2	NA	CASGAGTNTGELFF	TGTGCCAGCGGGGCAGGGACGAACACCGGGGAGCTGTTTTTT
NA	TRBV19	TRBJ1-4	NA	CASSMQTEKLFF	TGTGCCAGTAGTATGCAGACCGAAAAACTGTTTTTT
NA	TRBV5-4	TRBJ2-1	NA	CASSLAGVLSEQFF	TGTGCCAGCAGCTTGGCAGGGGTATTAAGTGAGCAGTTCTTC
NA	TRBV5-1	TRBJ1-4	NA	CASSLDAAATNEKLFF	TGCGCCAGCAGCTTGGATGCAGCAGCAACTAATGAAAAACTGTTTTTT
few	TRBV11-3	TRBJ1-2	NA	CASSSPSNYGYTF	TGTGCCAGCAGCTCCCCATCTAACTATGGCTACACCTTC
few	TRBV27	TRBJ2-6	NA	CASSFSGGAGANVLTF	TGTGCCAGCAGTTTTAGTGGGGGTGCTGGGGCCAACGTCCTGACTTTC
NA	TRBV6-5	TRBJ1-2	TRBD1	CASSPQGDYGYTF	TGTGCCAGCAGCCCCCAGGGGGACTATGGCTACACCTTC
NA	TRBV2	TRBJ1-2	NA	CASSESRGLGHYGYTF	TGTGCCAGCAGTGAATCAAGAGGTCTTGGTCACTATGGCTACACCTTC
NA	TRBV7-3	TRBJ1-1	NA	CASSKGDNTEAFF	TGTGCCAGCAGCAAAGGGGACAACACTGAAGCTTTCTTT
few	TRBV23-1	TRBJ2-7	TRBD1	CASSPSGTGYEQYF	TGCGCCAGCAGTCCCTCGGGGACAGGTTACGAGCAGTACTTC
NA	TRBV7-2	TRBJ2-5	TRBD1	CASSPQGVTSETQYF	TGTGCCAGCAGCCCACAGGGGGTAACGTCGGAGACCCAGTACTTC
few	TRBV6-5	TRBJ1-4	NA	CASRAGDQNEKLFF	TGTGCCAGCAGAGCCGGGGACCAAAATGAAAAACTGTTTTTT
few	TRBV19	TRBJ2-3	TRBD2	CASSKWPLAGGRDTQYF	TGTGCCAGTAGTAAGTGGCCTCTCGCGGGGGGAAGAGATACGCAGTATTTT
NA	TRBV9	TRBJ2-5	NA	CASSEGGLGPETQYF	TGTGCCAGCAGCGAGGGGGGGCTTGGGCCAGAGACCCAGTACTTC
NA	TRBV20-1	TRBJ2-3	NA	CSARSADTQYF	TGCAGTGCTAGAAGCGCAGATACGCAGTATTTT
few	TRBV4-1	TRBJ1-2	NA	CASSQDARGYGYTF	TGCGCCAGCAGCCAAGACGCCAGGGGTTATGGCTACACCTTC
NA	TRBV7-6	TRBJ1-5	NA	CASTPGLGGEYSNQPQHF	TGTGCCAGCACCCCGGGTCTCGGAGGGGAATATAGCAATCAGCCCCAGCATTTT
NA	TRBV6-5	TRBJ1-2	NA	CASRAGGLRGYTF	TGTGCCAGCAGAGCAGGAGGCCTAAGAGGCTACACCTTC
NA	TRBV30	TRBJ2-7	NA	CAWRGPGVYEQYF	TGTGCCTGGAGGGGCCCAGGAGTCTACGAGCAGTACTTC
NA	TRBV5-1	TRBJ2-2	NA	CASSLANTGELFF	TGCGCCAGCAGCTTGGCGAACACCGGGGAGCTGTTTTTT
few	TRBV19	TRBJ2-3	TRBD1	CASSIGQATDTQYF	TGTGCCAGTAGTATCGGACAGGCGACAGATACGCAGTATTTT